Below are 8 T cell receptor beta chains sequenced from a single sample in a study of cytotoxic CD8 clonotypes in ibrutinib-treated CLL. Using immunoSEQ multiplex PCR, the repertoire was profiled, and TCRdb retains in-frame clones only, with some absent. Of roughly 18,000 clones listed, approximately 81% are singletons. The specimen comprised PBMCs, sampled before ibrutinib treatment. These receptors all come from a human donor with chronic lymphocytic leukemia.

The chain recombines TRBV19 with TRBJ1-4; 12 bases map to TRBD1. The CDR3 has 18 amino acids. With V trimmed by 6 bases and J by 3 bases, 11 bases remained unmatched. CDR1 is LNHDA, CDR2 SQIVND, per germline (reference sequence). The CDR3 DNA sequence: TGTGCCAGTAGCAGACTCCGGGACAGGGGGCTGGCTAATGAAAAACTGTTTTTT. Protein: CASSRLRDRGLANEKLFF.

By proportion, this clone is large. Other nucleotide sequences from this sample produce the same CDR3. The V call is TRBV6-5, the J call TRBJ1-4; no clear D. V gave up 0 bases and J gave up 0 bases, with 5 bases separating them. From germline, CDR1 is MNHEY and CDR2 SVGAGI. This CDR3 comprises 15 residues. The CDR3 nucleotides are TGTGCCAGCAGTTACTCGGCTTCAACTAATGAAAAACTGTTTTTT. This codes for CASSYSASTNEKLFF.

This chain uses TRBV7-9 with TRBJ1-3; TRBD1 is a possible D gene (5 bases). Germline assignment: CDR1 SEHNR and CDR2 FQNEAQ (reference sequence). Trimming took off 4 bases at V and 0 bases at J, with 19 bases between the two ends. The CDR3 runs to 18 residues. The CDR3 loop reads CASSSRGTDISSGNTIYF. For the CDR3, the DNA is TGTGCCAGCAGCTCCCGGGGGACCGACATCAGCTCTGGAAACACCATATATTTT.

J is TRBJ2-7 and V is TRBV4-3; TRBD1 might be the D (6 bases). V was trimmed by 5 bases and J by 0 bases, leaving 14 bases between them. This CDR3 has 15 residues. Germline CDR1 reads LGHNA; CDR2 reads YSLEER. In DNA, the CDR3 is TGCGCCAGCAGCGATGGACAGTTCAGCTCCTACGAGCAGTACTTC. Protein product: CASSDGQFSSYEQYF.

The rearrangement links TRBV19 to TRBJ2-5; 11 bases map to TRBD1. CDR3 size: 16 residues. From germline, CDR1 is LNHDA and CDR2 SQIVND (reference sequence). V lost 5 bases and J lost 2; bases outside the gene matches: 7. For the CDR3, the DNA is TGTGCCAGTAGTCCGTCCTGGGACAGGGGGCAAGAGACCCAGTACTTC. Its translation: CASSPSWDRGQETQYF.

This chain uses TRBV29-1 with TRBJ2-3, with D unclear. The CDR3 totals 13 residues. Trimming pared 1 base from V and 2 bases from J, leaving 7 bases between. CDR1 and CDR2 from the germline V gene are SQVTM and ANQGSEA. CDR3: CSVEGSSTDTQYF. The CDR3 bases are TGCAGCGTTGAAGGATCATCCACAGATACGCAGTATTTT.

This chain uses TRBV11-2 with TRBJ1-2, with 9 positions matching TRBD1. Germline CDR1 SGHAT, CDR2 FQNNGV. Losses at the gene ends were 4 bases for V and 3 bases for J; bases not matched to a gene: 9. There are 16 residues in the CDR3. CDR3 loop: CASSSHRDRVDYGYTF. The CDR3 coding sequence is TGTGCCAGCAGCTCGCACCGGGACAGGGTGGACTATGGCTACACCTTC.

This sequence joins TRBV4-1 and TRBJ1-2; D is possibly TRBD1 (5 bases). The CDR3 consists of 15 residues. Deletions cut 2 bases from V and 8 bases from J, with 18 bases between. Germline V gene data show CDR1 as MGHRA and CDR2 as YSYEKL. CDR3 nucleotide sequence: TGCGCCAGCAGCCAATCTAGAGGGGATCCTATAGGCTACACCTTC. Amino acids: CASSQSRGDPIGYTF.